What follows are 8 T cell receptor beta chains derived from one specimen sequenced in a study of blood T cell repertoires in COVID-19. This table comes from immunoSEQ multiplex PCR, and its TCRdb copy is limited to in-frame clones, with some not included. The sample has approximately 470,000 clones, about 90% seen once; the top ten hold 0.7%. The material sequenced was PBMCs or T cells enriched from blood (not recorded which). The receptors originated from a woman aged 18-29 years who had recovered from COVID-19.

The chain recombines TRBV12-3 or TRBV12-4 with TRBJ2-5, with D possibly TRBD1 on 5 matching bases. The CDR3 spans 13 residues. Trimming cost V 5 bases and J 5 bases, with 12 bases left between them. CDR3 residues: CASSDQGTETQYF. In nucleotides, the CDR3 is TGTGCCAGCAGTGACCAGGGAACGGAGACCCAGTACTTC.

This rearrangement joins TRBV2 to TRBJ1-2; 7 bases agree with TRBD1. There are 13 residues in the CDR3. Looked up from germline, CDR1 is SNHLY and CDR2 is FYNNEI. V shed 11 bases, J shed 0 bases, and the junction held 6 bases outside the gene matches. The CDR3 here is CAGGTVPNYGYTF. The CDR3 DNA reads as TGTGCCGGAGGGACAGTGCCTAACTATGGCTACACCTTC.

The gene calls are TRBV18 and TRBJ1-4; a possible D gene is TRBD1 (6 bases). V shed 3 bases and J shed 5 bases, with 16 bases lying between them. There are 16 residues in the CDR3. From germline, CDR1 is KGHSH and CDR2 LQKENI. The CDR3 nucleotides are TGTGCCAGCTCACCCAAGGGGGGGGGCGAGAATGAAAAACTGTTTTTT. As protein: CASSPKGGGENEKLFF.

The chain couples TRBV18 to TRBJ1-6; TRBD1 aligns across 9 bases. Looked up from germline, CDR1 is KGHSH and CDR2 is LQKENI. This CDR3 is 13 amino acids long. V lost 8 bases and J lost 9; bases outside the gene matches: 5. CDR3 amino acids: CASHGQGSSPLHF. The CDR3 nucleotides are TGTGCCAGCCACGGACAGGGGAGTTCACCCCTCCACTTT.

V is TRBV10-2 and J is TRBJ2-5; 12 positions agree with TRBD2. The junction had 4 bases not matched to a gene; V was cut back by 6 bases and J by 2 bases. The CDR3 consists of 15 residues. Germline CDR1 is WSHSY and CDR2 is SAAADI. The CDR3 DNA follows: TGCGCCAGCAGAGGACTAGCGGGGACTCAAGAGACCCAGTACTTC. Translation: CASRGLAGTQETQYF.

This rearrangement joins TRBV5-1 to TRBJ2-7, with TRBD1 identical over 9 bases. Germline-derived CDR1 and CDR2 are SGHRS and YFSETQ. The J segment lost 6 bases and the V segment lost 1 base, leaving 2 bases of the junction unmatched. The CDR3 loop spans 13 amino acids. The CDR3: CASSLRQGVEQYF. The CDR3 region has the DNA TGCGCCAGCAGCTTGAGACAGGGGGTCGAGCAGTACTTC.

The chain is built from TRBV5-6 and TRBJ1-4, with TRBD1 identical over 8 bases. The germline CDR1 and CDR2 sequences are SGHDT and YYEEEE. The ends lost 4 bases at V and 3 bases at J; junction bases unmatched: 8. CDR3 length equals 16 residues. CDR3 residues: CASSPTGARSNEKLFF. The DNA for the CDR3 is TGTGCCAGCAGCCCGACAGGGGCTAGATCTAATGAAAAACTGTTTTTT.

The CDR3 DNA reads TGTGCCAGCAGGGTACGGGGGGGTATTTCAGATACGCAGTATTTT. Translation: CASRVRGGISDTQYF. The J gene is TRBJ2-3, the V gene TRBV2; the match to TRBD2 covers 8 bases. From germline, CDR1 is SNHLY and CDR2 FYNNEI. Trimming cost V 6 bases and J 4 bases; bases outside gene matches: 9. The length of the CDR3 is 15 residues.